The entry that follows covers one T cell receptor beta chain sequence. This specimen comes from a study of blood T cell repertoires in COVID-19. Study summary: The origin of the acute and convalescent COVID-19 samples was the United States, Italy and Spain. PBMCs, B-cell-depleted T cells, or T cells provided the cDNA or gDNA that made up the material.

V was cut by 1 base and J by 4 bases, with 13 bases left in between. Germline CDR1 is MGHDK and CDR2 is SYGVNS. CDR3 length equals 15 residues. Per the original methods: Quantification of nucleated cells was approximated via reference gene primer amplification. Here immunoSEQ multiplex PCR was the method, and the copy in TCRdb shows in-frame clones only, minus some. Clone size and the V and J calls come from that table; the DNA yielded D and trimming. This table holds 220,000 or so clones, more than 65% found once. The sequenced sample consisted of peripheral blood. This chain connects TRBV25-1 to TRBJ2-5, with D possibly TRBD2 on 5 matching bases. The clonotype originates from a woman aged 60 to 75 with acute or convalescent COVID-19. The CDR3 DNA reads as TGTGCCAGCAGTGAATGGGTGAGCCGGGGAGAGACCCAGTACTTC. Protein: CASSEWVSRGETQYF.